This T cell receptor (beta chain) came from a study of blood T cell repertoires in COVID-19. Study information: Sites across the United States, Italy and Spain contributed samples from acute and convalescent COVID-19. PBMCs, B-cell-depleted T cells, or T cells provided the cDNA or gDNA that made up the material.

This CDR3 contains 15 residues. The germline V gene has CDR1 SGHAT and CDR2 FQNNGV. The junction had 9 bases not matched to a gene; V was cut back by 5 bases and J by 4 bases. The authors' processing: Amplification with reference gene primers provided the estimates of nucleated cell counts. The method was immunoSEQ multiplex PCR; TCRdb's version includes in-frame clones alone and lacks a portion of them. V, J and clone size derive from that table, while D and trimming were established from the DNA sequence. Of 65,000 to 80,000 clones in the sample, roughly four fifths are singletons; the top ten hold less than 25%.

The receptor's source is a human donor in a cohort sampled during active COVID-19. The specimen was peripheral blood. This sequence joins TRBV11-2 and TRBJ2-7, with 9 bases that match TRBD2. CDR3 sequence: CASSRRTSASYEQYF. CDR3 nucleotide sequence: TGTGCCAGCAGCCGCCGGACTAGCGCCAGTTACGAGCAGTACTTC. The full variable domain, with the rest looked up from reference TRBV11-2 and TRBJ2-7, is EAGVAQSPRYKIIEKRQSVAFWCNPISGHATLYWYQQILGQGPKLLIQFQNNGVVDDSQLPKDRFSAERLKGVDSTLKIQPAKLEDSAVYLCASSRRTSASYEQYFGPGTRLTVT.